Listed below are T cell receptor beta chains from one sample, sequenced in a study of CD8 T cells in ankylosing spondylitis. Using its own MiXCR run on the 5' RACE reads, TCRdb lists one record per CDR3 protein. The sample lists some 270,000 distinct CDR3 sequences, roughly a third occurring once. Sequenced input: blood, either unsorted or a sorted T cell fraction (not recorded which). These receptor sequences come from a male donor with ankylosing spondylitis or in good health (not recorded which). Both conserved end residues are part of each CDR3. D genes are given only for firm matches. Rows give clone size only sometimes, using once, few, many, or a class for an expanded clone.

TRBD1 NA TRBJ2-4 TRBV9 TGTGCCAGCAGCGTGGCGGGACAGGAAAAAAACATTCAGTACTTC CASSVAGQEKNIQYF
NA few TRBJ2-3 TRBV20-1 TGCAGTGCTAGTCTTTATCGGAGCACAGATACGCAGTATTTT CSASLYRSTDTQYF
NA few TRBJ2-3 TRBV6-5 TGTGCCAGCAGTCACCAGACTAGGGGGATAGATACGCAGTATTTT CASSHQTRGIDTQYF
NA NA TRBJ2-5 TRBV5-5 TGTGCCAGCAGCTCTTCCTTCGACTCGACACAAGAGACCCAGTACTTC CASSSSFDSTQETQYF
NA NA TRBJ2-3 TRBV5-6 TGTGCCAGCAGCGGCTGGGCAAAAGATACGCAGTATTTT CASSGWAKDTQYF
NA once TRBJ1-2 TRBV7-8 TGTGCCAGCAGCTTATTTGTCGGAGGCTACACCTTC CASSLFVGGYTF
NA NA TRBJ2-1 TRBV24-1 TGTGCCACCAGTGATTTGCCAGGCGATGAGCAGTTCTTC CATSDLPGDEQFF
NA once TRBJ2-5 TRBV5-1 TGCGCCAGCAGCCAGGACCCCCTAGGGAAAGAGACCCAGTACTTC CASSQDPLGKETQYF
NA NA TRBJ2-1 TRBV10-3 TGTGCCATCAGTGAAGGTGGAGGTGTCGATGAGCAGTTCTTC CAISEGGGVDEQFF
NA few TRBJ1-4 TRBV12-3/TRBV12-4 TGTGCCAGCAGTTTAGTAGGGGACGGTAATGAAAAACTGTTTTTT CASSLVGDGNEKLFF
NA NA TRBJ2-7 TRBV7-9 TGTGCCAGCAGCTTAGATGGGGTCGAGCAGTACTTC CASSLDGVEQYF
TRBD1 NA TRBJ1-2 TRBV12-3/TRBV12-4 TGTGCCAGCAGTCTCACAGGGGCGTTGGGCTACACCTTC CASSLTGALGYTF
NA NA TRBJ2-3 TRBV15 TGTGCCACTACCCCGGGGGCCGCAGATACGCAGTATTTT CATTPGAADTQYF
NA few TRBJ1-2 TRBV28 TGTGCCAGCAGCTGGGGGGAGACTAACTATGGCTACACCTTC CASSWGETNYGYTF
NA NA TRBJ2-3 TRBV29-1 TGCAGCGTTGAAGGGGGGACCGATACGCAGTATTTT CSVEGGTDTQYF
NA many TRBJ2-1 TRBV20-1 TGCAGTGCTAGTCCCAGAGACTACAATGAGCAGTTCTTC CSASPRDYNEQFF
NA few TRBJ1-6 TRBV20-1 TGCAGTGCTCCCAGCTGGGGCACCCGTAGTTCCCTCCACTTT CSAPSWGTRSSLHF
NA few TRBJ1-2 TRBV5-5 TGTGCCAGCAGCCCGGCGGGGCAGGGGATCTATGGCTACACCTTC CASSPAGQGIYGYTF
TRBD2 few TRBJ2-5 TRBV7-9 TGTGCCAGCAGCCTGGGGGGGGGAGCGAGCCAAGAGACCCAGTACTTC CASSLGGGASQETQYF
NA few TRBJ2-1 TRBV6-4 TGTGCCAGCAGTGACTCGGACAGCAATGAGCAGTTCTTC CASSDSDSNEQFF
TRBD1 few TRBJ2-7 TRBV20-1 TGCAGTGCTGCCGGGACAGGGACCTACGAGCAGTACTTC CSAAGTGTYEQYF
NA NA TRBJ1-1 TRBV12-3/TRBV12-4 TGTGCCAGCAGTTTGTTCTCCGCGAACACTGAAGCTTTCTTT CASSLFSANTEAFF
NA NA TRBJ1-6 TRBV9 TGTGCCAGCAGCGTAACAGGGAATAATTCACCCCTCCACTTT CASSVTGNNSPLHF
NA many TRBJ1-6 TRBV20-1 TGCAGTGCCTCGACAGGCTTGTCCCTCCACTTT CSASTGLSLHF
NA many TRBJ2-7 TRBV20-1 TGCAGTGCTAGAGATATTGGGTCTGCACGGTCAAGCTCCTACGAGCAGTACTTC CSARDIGSARSSSYEQYF
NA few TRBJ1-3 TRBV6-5 TGTGCCAGCAGTTACACCGAGGGGTCTGGAAACACCATATATTTT CASSYTEGSGNTIYF
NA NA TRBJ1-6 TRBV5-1 TGCGCCAGCAGGATGACAGCAGAACCCCTCCACTTT CASRMTAEPLHF
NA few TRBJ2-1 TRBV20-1 TGCAGTGCGGGGCGGGACTTGGTGGGGGGTGAGCAGTTCTTC CSAGRDLVGGEQFF